The entry below gives a single TCR beta chain sequence along with its context. The target of this receptor is not known. Within one base of it there is no much larger clone, and no base qualities were kept. The sample comes from a study of blood T cells in healthy people across ages (dated by TCRdb to 2015 to 2017). Study-wide context: Template switching captured roughly one uniquely barcoded TCR beta cDNA molecule per two T cells in model experiments. The study measured age-related changes in TCR beta repertoire diversity using deep sequencing normalized with unique cDNA molecular identifiers. Four age groups were formed from the donors: young (average about 17 years), middle-aged (around 39), aged (over 55) and long-lived (about 80). To avoid experimental bias, donors of different ages were spread randomly across the sequencing lanes. The study analyzed two additional independent replicas of 1 million unique cDNA reads from the same blood draw for two donors, one aged 18 to 30 and one aged 80 or older.

The donors were some 39 Caucasian individuals from Russia, aged roughly 6 to 90 years, who were systemically healthy. Roughly 10 milliliters of peripheral blood were drawn from each donor into EDTA-treated Vacutainer tubes. Ficoll-Paque density-gradient centrifugation was used to isolate PBMCs, with at least 6.5 million per sample. Total RNA, at least 5 micrograms per sample, was extracted from PBMCs with Trizol reagent. For every donor, an aliquot of PBMCs went through flow cytometry to measure the percentages of naive CD45RAhigh/CD27high T cells. The library was prepared using 5' RACE. This sample was sequenced with an Illumina HiSeq 2500. A second PCR of about 6 to 11 cycles was run with a J-beta primer mix and a sample-barcoded 5' primer. Each TCR beta cDNA molecule received a unique molecular identifier from a template-switch 5' adaptor carrying 12 random nucleotides. Each sample yielded at least 2.5 million CDR3-containing paired-end reads. All of the RNA was converted into first-strand cDNA using the Mint cDNA synthesis kit, with a TRBC-specific oligonucleotide serving as the primer. After uracil-DNA glycosylase treatment, a first 18-cycle PCR used universal primers M1SS and BC2_uni_R on all cDNA. The authors processed their data as follows. For normalization, 1 million high-quality reads were randomly selected from each sample, with every read carrying a distinct molecular identifier. Reads sharing molecular identifiers were discarded rather than binned into consensus sequences. MiTCR, set to a Q25 quality threshold and the strictest error-elimination algorithm, was used for CDR3 identification, clonotype clustering and error correction. A nonparametric unseen species model using Euler transformation provided a lower-bound estimate of total TCR beta diversity. TCRdb's own reprocessing of the public reads used fastp at Q25 and MiXCR and kept productive beta chains. One record per CDR3 amino acid sequence lists the most common genes and DNA. The authors' filters were not applied to this entry. Present in this sample are around 870,000 distinct CDR3 sequences, around 28% of which were seen just once. 17% of the sample goes to the ten largest clones.

Overall results and qualifications from the work: Observed TCR beta diversity per million T cells fell roughly linearly with age, and a significant reduction was already apparent by age around 36. Estimates of total diversity based on one million sequenced T cells were considered lower bounds and underestimates. Since profiling was done on bulk unsorted PBMCs, naive and antigen-experienced compartments could not be conclusively compared. Compared with the aged group, the long-lived group had more naive CD4+ T cells, fewer expanded clones and increased TCR diversity, suggesting age selection. There was a strong correlation between observed TCR beta diversity and the percentage of naive T cells measured by flow cytometry. Because the CMV infection status of the donors was unknown, age-related changes in expanded clonotypes may potentially have been confounded.

From the cysteine up to the phenylalanine, the CDR3 has a length of 14 residues. The kept DNA is CDR3 alone, 42 bases in frame from the first base. V and J are truncated by 3 bases and 4 bases respectively, leaving an intervening sequence of 11 bases. The chain joins TRBV12-3 or TRBV12-4 to TRBJ2-3; the D gene is possibly TRBD1, with 6 bases matching. The receptor was isolated from a woman aged 80 or over in good health. Sequencing used blood. The sequence in DNA is TGTGCCAGCAGTTTGTTTCAGGGGTCAGATACGCAGTATTTT. It translates to CASSLFQGSDTQYF.